These T cell receptor beta chains were read from a single sample in a study of shared clonotypes between healthy human individuals. Measured with immunoSEQ multiplex PCR; TCRdb has only the in-frame clones, and not every one. The sample contains over a million clones, around 97% of which appear only once. The sample comprised naive CD4+ T cells sorted from blood. The receptors here all came from a man younger than 45 in good health. Both conserved end residues are part of each CDR3. Each record gives: V gene, D gene, CDR3 length, J gene, clone size, CDR3 protein, CDR3 DNA. D genes are given only for firm matches. Rows give clone size only sometimes, using once, few, many, or a class for an expanded clone.

>TRBV10-2|NA|15|TRBJ2-7|NA
CASKFGHRDINEQYF
TGCGCCAGCAAATTCGGTCATAGGGATATCAACGAGCAGTACTTC
>TRBV7-2|NA|14|TRBJ2-7|NA
CASSLGRTMYEQYF
TGTGCCAGCAGCTTAGGGCGGACAATGTACGAGCAGTACTTC
>TRBV5-1|NA|15|TRBJ2-3|NA
CASQRYGESGDTQYF
TGCGCCAGCCAGAGGTACGGGGAATCAGGAGATACGCAGTATTTT
>TRBV5-4|NA|14|TRBJ2-7|NA
CASSLVDSSYEQYF
TGTGCCAGCAGCTTGGTGGACTCCTCCTACGAGCAGTACTTC
>TRBV9|NA|14|TRBJ2-3|NA
CASSVEGFTDTQYF
TGTGCCAGCAGCGTAGAAGGCTTCACAGATACGCAGTATTTT
>TRBV7-6|NA|17|TRBJ2-1|NA
CASSLIKGLKSYNEQFF
TGTGCCAGCAGCTTAATCAAAGGGTTGAAGTCCTACAATGAGCAGTTCTTC
>TRBV10-3|NA|16|TRBJ1-3|NA
CAISETRSPSGNTIYF
TGTGCCATCAGTGAGACCCGGTCCCCCTCTGGAAACACCATATATTTT
>TRBV10-1|NA|14|TRBJ2-3|NA
CASSESRRLDTQYF
TGCGCCAGCAGTGAGTCCCGGAGACTGGATACGCAGTATTTT
>TRBV5-4|NA|15|TRBJ2-3|NA
CASSTPGTDVDTQYF
TGTGCCAGCAGCACACCGGGAACGGATGTAGATACGCAGTATTTT
>TRBV9|NA|15|TRBJ2-3|NA
CASSVLGGDTDTQYF
TGTGCCAGCAGCGTTCTCGGCGGGGACACAGATACGCAGTATTTT
>TRBV7-2|TRBD2|14|TRBJ2-5|NA
CASSHTSDQETQYF
TGTGCCAGCAGCCACACTAGCGACCAAGAGACCCAGTACTTC
>TRBV7-8|TRBD1|17|TRBJ1-1|NA
CASSLGVTGTGNTEAFF
TGTGCCAGCAGCTTGGGAGTTACGGGGACAGGGAACACTGAAGCTTTCTTT
>TRBV10-2|NA|14|TRBJ2-4|once
CASSESAPGNIQYF
TGCGCCAGCAGTGAGTCTGCCCCGGGGAACATTCAGTACTTC
>TRBV30|TRBD2|16|TRBJ2-5|NA
CAWSVPRGGRRETQYF
TGTGCCTGGAGTGTACCTCGTGGCGGGAGAAGAGAGACCCAGTACTTC
>TRBV27|NA|16|TRBJ2-3|NA
CASRFRAGHSTDTQYF
TGTGCCAGCAGATTCAGGGCGGGACATAGCACAGATACGCAGTATTTT
>TRBV5-1|NA|14|TRBJ1-4|NA
CASSLQPLNEKLFF
TGCGCCAGCAGCTTACAGCCTCTTAATGAAAAACTGTTTTTT
>TRBV19|NA|15|TRBJ1-5|once
CASSNPGTPNQPQHF
TGTGCCAGTAGTAATCCGGGGACCCCCAATCAGCCCCAGCATTTT
>TRBV9|NA|15|TRBJ1-5|NA
CASSVDGGRGQPQHF
TGTGCCAGCAGCGTAGACGGGGGGCGCGGTCAGCCCCAGCATTTT
>TRBV7-9|NA|17|TRBJ2-2|NA
CASSTVFRVANTGELFF
TGTGCCAGCAGCACAGTGTTTAGAGTCGCGAACACCGGGGAGCTGTTTTTT
>TRBV7-3|NA|16|TRBJ2-7|NA
CASSYEGALFSYEQYF
TGTGCCAGCAGCTACGAGGGAGCTCTATTCTCCTACGAGCAGTACTTC
>TRBV11-2|TRBD2|19|TRBJ2-3|NA
CASSLGAGLAGAGADTQYF
TGTGCCAGCAGCCTGGGAGCGGGACTAGCGGGAGCTGGGGCAGATACGCAGTATTTT
>TRBV9|NA|16|TRBJ2-7|NA
CASSVGRGKDSYEQYF
TGTGCCAGCAGCGTAGGGAGGGGCAAGGATTCCTACGAGCAGTACTTC
>TRBV30|NA|10|TRBJ2-2|NA
CAWKAGELFF
TGTGCCTGGAAGGCCGGGGAGCTGTTTTTT
>TRBV28|NA|15|TRBJ1-2|once
CASSTTGSSRDGYTF
TGTGCCAGCAGTACAACGGGATCCTCGAGGGATGGCTACACCTTC
>TRBV5-4|NA|14|TRBJ2-5|NA
CASSGSRGTETQYF
TGTGCCAGCAGCGGGTCGAGGGGGACGGAGACCCAGTACTTC
>TRBV10-1|NA|14|TRBJ2-2|NA
CASSEGTVAGELFF
TGCGCCAGCAGTGAGGGGACGGTCGCCGGGGAGCTGTTTTTT
>TRBV5-1|NA|14|TRBJ2-1|NA
CASSGGTKHNEQFF
TGCGCCAGCAGCGGAGGAACAAAACACAATGAGCAGTTCTTC
>TRBV5-6|NA|14|TRBJ2-7|NA
CASSFQQPSYEQYF
TGTGCCAGCAGCTTTCAGCAGCCCTCCTACGAGCAGTACTTC
>TRBV5-8|NA|13|TRBJ2-3|NA
CASSFKVTDTQYF
TGTGCCAGCAGCTTTAAAGTTACAGATACGCAGTATTTT
>TRBV18|NA|13|TRBJ2-5|NA
CASSPEGIETQYF
TGTGCCAGCTCACCAGAGGGGATAGAGACCCAGTACTTC
>TRBV18|TRBD1|16|TRBJ2-7|NA
CASSPQGVLLPYEQYF
TGTGCCAGCTCACCTCAGGGGGTTTTGCTTCCCTACGAGCAGTACTTC
>TRBV7-8|NA|13|TRBJ2-7|once
CASSPWVSYEQYF
TGTGCCAGCAGCCCATGGGTTAGCTACGAGCAGTACTTC
>TRBV28|NA|15|TRBJ2-1|NA
CASSFRQFPYNEQFF
TGTGCCAGCAGTTTCAGGCAGTTCCCCTACAATGAGCAGTTCTTC
>TRBV6-1|NA|12|TRBJ2-1|NA
CASDRSYNEQFF
TGTGCCAGCGACAGGTCCTACAATGAGCAGTTCTTC
>TRBV10-1|TRBD2|17|TRBJ2-1|NA
CASSEVGSGGPYNEQFF
TGCGCCAGCAGTGAGGTCGGTAGCGGGGGTCCCTACAATGAGCAGTTCTTC
>TRBV5-1|NA|13|TRBJ2-1|NA
CASCYSGDNEQFF
TGCGCCAGCTGTTATTCCGGTGACAATGAGCAGTTCTTC
>TRBV5-1|NA|12|TRBJ2-2|NA
CASTRDAGELFF
TGCGCCAGCACCAGGGACGCCGGGGAGCTGTTTTTT
>TRBV7-3|NA|16|TRBJ2-6|NA
CASSPPGTPGANVLTF
TGTGCCAGCAGCCCCCCCGGGACACCTGGGGCCAACGTCCTGACTTTC
>TRBV5-1|TRBD2|15|TRBJ2-1|NA
CASSPGTSGTYEQFF
TGCGCCAGCAGCCCCGGGACTAGCGGGACCTATGAGCAGTTCTTC
>TRBV28|NA|15|TRBJ2-1|NA
CASSFSNGWEAEQFF
TGTGCCAGCAGTTTCTCCAACGGGTGGGAGGCTGAGCAGTTCTTC